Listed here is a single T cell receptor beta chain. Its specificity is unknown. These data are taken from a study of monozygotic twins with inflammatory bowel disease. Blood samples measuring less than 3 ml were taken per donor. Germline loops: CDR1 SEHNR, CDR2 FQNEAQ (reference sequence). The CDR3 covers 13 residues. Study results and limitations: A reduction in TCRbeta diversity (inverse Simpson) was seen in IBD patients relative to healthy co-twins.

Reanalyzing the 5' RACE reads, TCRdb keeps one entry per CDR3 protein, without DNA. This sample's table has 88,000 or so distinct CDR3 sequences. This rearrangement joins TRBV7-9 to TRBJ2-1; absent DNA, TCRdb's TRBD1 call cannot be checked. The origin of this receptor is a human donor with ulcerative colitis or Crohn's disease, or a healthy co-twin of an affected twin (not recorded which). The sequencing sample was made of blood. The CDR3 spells CASSPPGTPVKFF.